Sequencing of this T cell receptor beta chain was carried out in a study of blood T cell repertoires in COVID-19. Study background: Acute and convalescent COVID-19 samples came from the United States, Italy and Spain.

The germline V gene encodes CDR1 ENHRY and CDR2 SYGVKD. This CDR3 is 14 amino acids long. J gave up 3 bases and V 7 bases, and 5 bases lay outside the gene matches. This table comes from immunoSEQ multiplex PCR, and its TCRdb copy is limited to in-frame clones, with some not included. The sample records nearly 110,000 clones, less than 90% being singletons. This clone appeared a few times. V and J are TRBV10-3 and TRBJ2-1, with 8 bases lining up with TRBD2. Input material: peripheral blood. The sequence was obtained from a human donor in a cohort sampled during active COVID-19. CDR3 region: CAIKGSGSYNEQFF. For the CDR3, the DNA is TGTGCCATCAAGGGAAGCGGGAGCTACAATGAGCAGTTCTTC.